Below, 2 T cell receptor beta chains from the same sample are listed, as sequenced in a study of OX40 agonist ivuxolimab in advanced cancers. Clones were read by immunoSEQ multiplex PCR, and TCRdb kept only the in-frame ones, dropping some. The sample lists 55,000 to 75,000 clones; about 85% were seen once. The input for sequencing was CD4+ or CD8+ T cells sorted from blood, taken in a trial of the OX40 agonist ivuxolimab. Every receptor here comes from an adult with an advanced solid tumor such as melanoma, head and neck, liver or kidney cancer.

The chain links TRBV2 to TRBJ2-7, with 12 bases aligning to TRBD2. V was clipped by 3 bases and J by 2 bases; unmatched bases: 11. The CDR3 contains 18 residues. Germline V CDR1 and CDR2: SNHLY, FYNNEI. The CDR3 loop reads CASSDLTSGSRDTYEQYF. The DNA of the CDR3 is TGTGCCAGCAGTGACTTGACTAGCGGGAGTCGAGATACCTACGAGCAGTACTTC.

CDR3 region: CASSAEDRGSEKLFF. CDR3 in DNA: TGTGCCAGCAGTGCTGAGGACAGGGGGTCTGAAAAACTGTTTTTT. V usage is TRBV2 and J usage is TRBJ1-4, with 10 bases aligning to TRBD1. With V trimmed by 4 bases and J by 7 bases, 6 bases remained unmatched. Germline V gene sequence: CDR1 SNHLY, CDR2 FYNNEI. This CDR3 is built from 15 residues.